The table lists the clone carrying this T cell receptor (beta chain) with a few counts. Between the trimmed V and J ends, which lost 8 bases and 4 bases, there was a span of 17 bases. Germline V gene lookup returns CDR1 MDHEN and CDR2 SYDVKM. The CDR3 sequence is 15 residues long. This entry comes from a study of identical twins. TCRdb fed the 5' RACE reads into MiXCR, producing one record per CDR3 protein. The data show 450,000 or so distinct CDR3 sequences, with 14% seen just once and approximately 1% held by the top ten. This sample was shared with a second study, whose subject was yellow fever vaccine responses in identical twins.

Sequencing was carried out using CD4+ T cells sorted from blood. The chain combines TRBV28 with TRBJ2-2; D might be TRBD1 or TRBD2, each matching 5 bases. The clonotype comes from a young woman in good health. DNA for the CDR3: TGTGCCAGCGCCGGGGCCACCCTCGGCACCGGGGAGCTGTTTTTT. This codes for CASAGATLGTGELFF. Using reference TRBV28 and TRBJ2-2 for the parts outside the CDR3, the full variable domain is DVKVTQSSRYLVKRTGEKVFLECVQDMDHENMFWYRQDPGLGLRLIYFSYDVKMKEKGDIPEGYSVSREKKERFSLILESASTNQTSMYLCASAGATLGTGELFFGEGSRLTVL.